Each of the 9 T cell receptor beta chains below was sequenced from the same sample in a study of technical replicates of blood from a few donors (dated by TCRdb to the late 2010s). Library prep was done by the immunoSEQ multiplex PCR assay. The immuneACCESS repertoire file appears here via TCRdb, limited to in-frame rearrangements. These files lack a portion of the clones; in checked studies, under half of the deficit traces to unresolved V genes, and the cause of the others is not known. The sample data list 55,000 to 80,000 clones, and nearly 98% of these were observed just once. The ten largest clones add up to over 0.15% of the sample. The specimen sequenced was T cells isolated from PBMCs. The receptors stem from a human donor in good health.

This chain links TRBV2 with TRBJ1-4, with D unclear. V was pared by 9 bases and J by 11 bases, with 19 bases between. Germline CDR1 SNHLY, CDR2 FYNNEI. This CDR3 comprises 13 residues. The CDR3 sequence is CARSGSLKEKLFF. The CDR3 nucleotides read TGTGCCAGATCGGGGTCCCTGAAGGAGAAACTGTTTTTT.

The chain employs TRBV19 and TRBJ1-1; maybe TRBD1 (5 bases). CDR1 LNHDA and CDR2 SQIVND come from the germline V gene (reference sequence). The V gene lost 4 bases and the J gene lost 5 bases, with 17 bases spanning the gap. The CDR3 sequence is 15 residues long. CDR3 protein: CASSTLLGGPTEAFF. In nucleotides, the CDR3 is TGTGCCAGTAGTACCCTATTGGGGGGACCAACTGAAGCTTTCTTT.

For the CDR3, the DNA is TGTGCCAGCAGTCTAAGGGACAGGGCCGACACTGAAGCTTTCTTT. Translated: CASSLRDRADTEAFF. The chain recombines TRBV5-4 with TRBJ1-1, with 9 bases identical to TRBD1. The CDR3 has 15 amino acids. V gave up 5 bases and J gave up 3 bases; unmatched junction bases: 8. Germline V gives CDR1 SGHNT, CDR2 YYREEE (reference sequence). Full variable domain (rest looked up from reference TRBV5-4 and TRBJ1-1): ETGVTQSPTHLIKTRGQQVTLRCSSQSGHNTVSWYQQALGQGPQFIFQYYREEENGRGNFPPRFSGLQFPNYSSELNVNALELDDSALYLCASSLRDRADTEAFFGQGTRLTVV.

This chain joins TRBV10-2 and TRBJ2-1; 7 nucleotides agree with TRBD2. Germline lookup yields CDR1 WSHSY and CDR2 SAAADI. The CDR3 sequence is 16 residues long. The V segment lost 6 bases and the J segment 0 bases; nucleotides outside the gene matches: 8. CDR3: CASSRSSGSSYNEQFF. The CDR3 nucleotides are TGCGCCAGCAGCCGATCTAGCGGAAGCTCCTACAATGAGCAGTTCTTC.

The chain has TRBV7-9 and TRBJ2-1; tentatively, D is TRBD2 (7 bases). Per germline, CDR1 SEHNR and CDR2 FQNEAQ (reference sequence). The CDR3 runs to 15 residues. The ends were cut back, 5 bases at V and 3 bases at J, with 14 bases in the middle. This chain's CDR3 is CASSETGGSYNEQFF. DNA for the CDR3: TGTGCCAGCAGCGAAACGGGGGGCAGCTACAATGAGCAGTTCTTC.

CDR3 in DNA: TGCGCCAGCAGCCAAGAACTTGGGCAGGGAAATCAGCCCCAGCATTTT. Amino acid sequence: CASSQELGQGNQPQHF. The genes are TRBV4-1 and TRBJ1-5, with D possibly TRBD1 on 5 matching bases. CDR3 length equals 16 residues. V was shortened by 0 bases and J by 4 bases, with 13 bases between the two germline ends. Germline V gene data show CDR1 as MGHRA and CDR2 as YSYEKL.

This chain connects TRBV10-3 to TRBJ1-3, with 8 bases identical to TRBD1. Germline values: CDR1 ENHRY, CDR2 SYGVKD. The V and J ends lost 2 bases and 0 bases, in that order; junction bases with no gene match: 6. The CDR3 contains 17 residues. The CDR3 reads CAISEPTGVFSGNTIYF. Here the CDR3 DNA reads TGTGCCATCAGTGAGCCGACAGGGGTGTTCTCTGGAAACACCATATATTTT.

The chain joins TRBV11-2 to TRBJ1-1; 7 positions agree with TRBD1. There are 13 residues in the CDR3. After removal of 5 bases from V and 7 bases from J, the junction contained 7 bases not matched to a gene. Germline loops: CDR1 SGHAT, CDR2 FQNNGV. The CDR3 here is CASSATGAYEAFF. CDR3 DNA: TGTGCCAGCAGCGCCACAGGGGCCTATGAAGCTTTCTTT.

The chain couples TRBV5-4 to TRBJ2-7; 11 nucleotides line up with TRBD2. Germline CDR1 and CDR2: SGHNT and YYREEE (reference sequence). Trimming removed 3 bases from V and 4 bases from J; junction bases left unmatched: 0. CDR3 length equals 13 residues. This CDR3 reads CASSWTSGYEQYF. Here the CDR3 DNA reads TGTGCCAGCAGCTGGACTAGCGGGTACGAGCAGTACTTC.